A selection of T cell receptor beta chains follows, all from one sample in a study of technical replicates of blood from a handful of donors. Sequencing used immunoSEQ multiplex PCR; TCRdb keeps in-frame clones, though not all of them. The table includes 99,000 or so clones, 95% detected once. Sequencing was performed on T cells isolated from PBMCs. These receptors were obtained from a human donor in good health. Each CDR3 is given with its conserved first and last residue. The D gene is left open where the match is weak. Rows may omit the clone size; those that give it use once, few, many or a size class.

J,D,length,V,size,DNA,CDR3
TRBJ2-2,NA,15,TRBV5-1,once,TGCGCCAGCAGCTTTGCGGGGACCAACACCGGGGAGCTGTTTTTT,CASSFAGTNTGELFF
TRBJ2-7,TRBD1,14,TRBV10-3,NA,TGTGCCATCACAACGGGACAGGGCTCCTACGAGCAGTACTTC,CAITTGQGSYEQYF
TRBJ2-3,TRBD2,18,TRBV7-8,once,TGTGCCAGCAGCCCTTCGCCACTACTAGCGGGGGGGCCAGATACGCAGTATTTT,CASSPSPLLAGGPDTQYF
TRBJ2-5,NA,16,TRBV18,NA,TGTGCCAGCTCACCCTATGGTACCTCCACTCAAGAGACCCAGTACTTC,CASSPYGTSTQETQYF
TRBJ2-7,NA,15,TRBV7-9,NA,TGTGCCAGCAGCTTAGCAGGCGGCTTACGGTACGAGCAGTACTTC,CASSLAGGLRYEQYF
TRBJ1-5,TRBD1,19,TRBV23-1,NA,TGCGCCAGCAGTCAGCGGGGACAGAAAAAACTAGATAGCAATCAGCCCCAGCATTTT,CASSQRGQKKLDSNQPQHF
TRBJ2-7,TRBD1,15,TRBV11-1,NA,TGTGCCAGCAGCTCCGGGACAGGGTTTTATAACGAGCAGTACTTC,CASSSGTGFYNEQYF
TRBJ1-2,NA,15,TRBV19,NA,TGTGCCAGTAGTATTCGTCGAGCGGACAACTATGGCTACACCTTC,CASSIRRADNYGYTF
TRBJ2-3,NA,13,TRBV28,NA,TGTGCCAGCAGGAATGGGGACATTGGTACGCAGTATTTT,CASRNGDIGTQYF
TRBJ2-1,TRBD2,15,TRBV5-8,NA,TGTGCCAGCAGCTTCGGACTAGCGGGGGGCAATGAGCAGTTCTTC,CASSFGLAGGNEQFF
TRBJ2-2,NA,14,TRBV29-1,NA,TGCAGCGTGGGGGGGAGTACAGGGCCCGGGGAGCTGTTTTTT,CSVGGSTGPGELFF
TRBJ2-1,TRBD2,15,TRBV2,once,TGTGCCAGCAGGATTAGCGGGAGGCCTGGGAATGAGCAGTTCTTC,CASRISGRPGNEQFF
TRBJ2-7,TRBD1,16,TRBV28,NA,TGTGCCAGCAGTTCCAGCTTACTGACAGGGAGCTACGAGCAGTACTTC,CASSSSLLTGSYEQYF
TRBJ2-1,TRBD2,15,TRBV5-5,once,TGTGCCAGCAGCGCGACTAGCGGGAGCCACAATGAGCAGTTCTTC,CASSATSGSHNEQFF
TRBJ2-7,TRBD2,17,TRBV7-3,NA,TGTGCCAGCAGCTTAACGTCGGGAAGCGGGGGGACCTACGAGCAGTACTTC,CASSLTSGSGGTYEQYF
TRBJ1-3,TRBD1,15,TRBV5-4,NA,TGTGCCAGCAGCACCCCGGGACAGGGTTTAAACACCATATATTTT,CASSTPGQGLNTIYF
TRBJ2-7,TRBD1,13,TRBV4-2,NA,TGTGCCAGCAGCCACGGACAGGGCTACGAGCAGTACTTC,CASSHGQGYEQYF
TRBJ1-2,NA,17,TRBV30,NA,TGTGCCTGGAGTGTACAGGGACGAGGCATCACCGGCTATGGCTACACCTTC,CAWSVQGRGITGYGYTF
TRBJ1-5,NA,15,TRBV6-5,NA,TGTGCCAGCAAGTTTAACAGGGTCGGCAATCAGCCCCAGCATTTT,CASKFNRVGNQPQHF
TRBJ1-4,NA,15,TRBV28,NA,TGTGCCACCAACAAGGACACAACAACTAATGAAAAACTGTTTTTT,CATNKDTTTNEKLFF
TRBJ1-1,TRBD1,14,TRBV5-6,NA,TGTGCCAGCAGCCCCACAGGGGTCGTCGCTGAAGCTTTCTTT,CASSPTGVVAEAFF
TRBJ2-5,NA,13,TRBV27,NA,TGTGCCAGCAGTTTCCTAGACCAAGAGACCCAGTACTTC,CASSFLDQETQYF
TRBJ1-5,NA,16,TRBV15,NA,TGTGCCACCAGCATTCAGGGAAAGTATAGCAATCAGCCCCAGCATTTT,CATSIQGKYSNQPQHF
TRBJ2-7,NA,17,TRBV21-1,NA,TGTGCCAGCAGCACTAGGGAGACTAGCGGGAGAAAATACGAGCAGTACTTC,CASSTRETSGRKYEQYF
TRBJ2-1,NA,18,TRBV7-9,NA,TGTGCCAGCAGCTCAAGCCCCGGTACGGACTTAACCTACAATGAGCAGTTCTTC,CASSSSPGTDLTYNEQFF
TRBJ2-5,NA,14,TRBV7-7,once,TGTGCTAGCAGCTTCGGCGGGCTAGCGGAGACCCAGTACTTC,CASSFGGLAETQYF
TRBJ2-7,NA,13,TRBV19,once,TGTGCCAGTAGTACACTCGGCTCCTACGAGCAGTACTTC,CASSTLGSYEQYF
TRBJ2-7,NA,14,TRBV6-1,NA,TGTGCCAGCAGTGACCTTTACCCGGGGGACGAGCAGTACTTC,CASSDLYPGDEQYF
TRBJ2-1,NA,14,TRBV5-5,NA,TGTGCCAGCAGGTCGGGTGGGTCCTACAATGAGCAGTTCTTC,CASRSGGSYNEQFF
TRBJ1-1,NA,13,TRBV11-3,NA,TGTGCCAGCAGCTCCCCCAGGAACACTGAAGCTTTCTTT,CASSSPRNTEAFF
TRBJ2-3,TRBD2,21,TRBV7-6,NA,TGTGCCAGGAATCACCGGCCGGGACTAGCGGGAGTAAGTCCCGGCACAGATACGCAGTATTTT,CARNHRPGLAGVSPGTDTQYF
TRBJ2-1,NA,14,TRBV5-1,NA,TGCGCCAGCAGCTTGGAGACAATTTACAATGAGCAGTTCTTC,CASSLETIYNEQFF
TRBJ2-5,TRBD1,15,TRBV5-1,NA,TGCGCCAGCAGCATGGGGCAGGGGGCCCGGGAGACCCAGTACTTC,CASSMGQGARETQYF
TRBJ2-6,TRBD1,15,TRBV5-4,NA,TGTGCCAGCAGCTGGCAGGGGGCTGGGGCCAACGTCCTGACTTTC,CASSWQGAGANVLTF
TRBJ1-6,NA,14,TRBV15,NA,TGTGCCACCAGCATCGGACTGGGCGGTTCACCCCTCCACTTT,CATSIGLGGSPLHF
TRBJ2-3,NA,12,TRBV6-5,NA,TGTGCCAGCGCCGGGGGCACAGATACGCAGTATTTT,CASAGGTDTQYF
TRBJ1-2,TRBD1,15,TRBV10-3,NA,TGTGCCATCAGTGAGTACACAGGGGAACGGTATGGCTACACCTTC,CAISEYTGERYGYTF
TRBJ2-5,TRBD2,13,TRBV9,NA,TGTGCCAGCAGCGGGGGGGGTGAAGAGACCCAGTACTTC,CASSGGGEETQYF
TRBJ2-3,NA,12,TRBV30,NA,TGTGCCTGGAGTGTATCGTCGGATACGCAGTATTTT,CAWSVSSDTQYF
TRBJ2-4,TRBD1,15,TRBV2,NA,TGTGCCAGCAGGGGGACAGAGCTAGCCAAAAACATTCAGTACTTC,CASRGTELAKNIQYF
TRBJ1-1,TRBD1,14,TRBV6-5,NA,TGTGCCAGCAGTCCTCAGGGGGCAAGCACTGAAGCTTTCTTT,CASSPQGASTEAFF
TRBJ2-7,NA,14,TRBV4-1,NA,TGCGCCAGCAGCCAAGAGGAGGGTTGGAACGAGCAGTACTTC,CASSQEEGWNEQYF
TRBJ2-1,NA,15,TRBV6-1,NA,TGTGCCAGCAGTTTACAGGTTGGCGCCTACAATGAGCAGTTCTTC,CASSLQVGAYNEQFF
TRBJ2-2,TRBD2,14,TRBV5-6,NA,TGTGCCAGCAGCTATAGCGGGAATACCGGGGAGCTGTTTTTT,CASSYSGNTGELFF
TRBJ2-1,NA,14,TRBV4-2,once,TGTGCCAGCAGCCAACCCTCTAGCGCCAATGAGCAGTTCTTC,CASSQPSSANEQFF
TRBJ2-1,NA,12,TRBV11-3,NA,TGTGCCAGCAGCCCGAGTCCAATGGAGCAGTTCTTC,CASSPSPMEQFF
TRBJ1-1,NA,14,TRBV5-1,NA,TGCGCCAGCAGCCTCGGGCGGGGAAACACTGAAGCTTTCTTT,CASSLGRGNTEAFF